A single sample is the source of the 11 T cell receptor beta chains below, sequenced in a study of shared clonotypes between healthy human individuals. The assay was immunoSEQ multiplex PCR, and TCRdb's table has in-frame clones only and misses some. The table records 2 million to 2.5 million clones, over 85% of them present only once. The sequenced material came from naive CD4+ T cells from PBMCs. Subset denoted: CD45RA+ positively selected. Every receptor here comes from a man between 18 and 35 years old in good health. Some clones in this sample may be carry-over from other donors' samples.

This clone has only one observation. The chain recombines TRBV28 with TRBJ2-2; 9 bases align to TRBD1. The CDR3 spans 16 residues. Germline loops: CDR1 MDHEN, CDR2 SYDVKM. V was clipped by 8 bases and J by 6 bases; unmatched bases: 13. The CDR3 DNA follows: TGTGCCAGCGGTACCCGGACAGGGGATATCTCCGGGGAGCTGTTTTTT. Amino acids: CASGTRTGDISGELFF.

This sequence joins TRBV7-9 and TRBJ2-7, with 8 positions matching TRBD1. There are 14 residues in the CDR3. From germline, CDR1 is SEHNR and CDR2 FQNEAQ (reference sequence). Trimming took 5 bases from V and 4 from J; bases not matched to a gene: 7. In DNA form, the CDR3 reads TGTGCCAGCAGCCTACCGGGACAGGTATACGAGCAGTACTTC. It yields the protein CASSLPGQVYEQYF.

Turning to this clone: Other DNA sequences from this sample encode an identical CDR3 as well. The chain couples TRBV29-1 to TRBJ2-5; D unresolved. V gave up 1 base and J gave up 5 bases, with 2 bases separating them. The CDR3 covers 10 residues. The germline V gene encodes CDR1 SQVTM and CDR2 ANQGSEA. The CDR3 here is CSVEVETQYF. Here the CDR3 DNA reads TGCAGCGTTGAAGTGGAGACCCAGTACTTC.

The chain uses TRBV5-6 and TRBJ2-5; 7 nucleotides line up with TRBD2. Germline trimming cut 5 bases from V and 1 base from J; bases unmatched to any gene: 11. This CDR3 contains 16 residues. Germline values: CDR1 SGHDT, CDR2 YYEEEE. CDR3: CASRLGPGTIQETQYF. CDR3 nucleotides: TGTGCCAGCAGGCTGGGGCCGGGGACTATCCAAGAGACCCAGTACTTC. Using reference TRBV5-6 and TRBJ2-5 for the parts outside the CDR3, the full variable domain is DAGVTQSPTHLIKTRGQQVTLRCSPKSGHDTVSWYQQALGQGPQFIFQYYEEEERQRGNFPDRFSGHQFPNYSSELNVNALLLGDSALYLCASRLGPGTIQETQYFGPGTRLLVL.

V and J are TRBV4-1 and TRBJ1-2; no reliable D call. CDR1 MGHRA and CDR2 YSYEKL come from the germline V gene. Trimming left V 2 bases short and J 4 bases short, with 17 bases between. The CDR3 totals 16 residues. This CDR3 is CASSQMVGPVLYGYTF. DNA of the CDR3: TGCGCCAGCAGCCAAATGGTGGGCCCAGTTCTCTATGGCTACACCTTC.

The chain recombines TRBV9 with TRBJ2-2; TRBD1 matches at 9 bases. The CDR3 length is 14 residues. Trimming removed 4 bases from V and 6 bases from J; junction bases left unmatched: 4. Germline lookup yields CDR1 SGDLS and CDR2 YYNGEE. The CDR3 DNA sequence: TGTGCCAGCAGCTTACAGGGGGCCGCCGGGGAGCTGTTTTTT. Translating gives CASSLQGAAGELFF.

This CDR3 is CASSLGYSATNEKLFF. The CDR3 DNA sequence: TGTGCCAGCAGCTTAGGATACAGCGCAACTAATGAAAAACTGTTTTTT. The genes are TRBV7-2 and TRBJ1-4; D gene uncertain. Between the trimmed V and J ends, which lost 1 base and 0 bases, there was a span of 9 bases. The CDR3 is 16 residues long. Germline V gene data show CDR1 as SGHTA and CDR2 as FQGNSA. Supplemented by reference TRBV7-2 and TRBJ1-4, the full variable domain reads GAGVSQSPSNKVTEKGKDVELRCDPISGHTALYWYRQSLGQGLEFLIYFQGNSAPDKSGLPSDRFSAERTGGSVSTLTIQRTQQEDSAVYLCASSLGYSATNEKLFFGSGTQLSVL.

This clone has just one count. The gene calls are TRBV29-1 and TRBJ2-7, with TRBD2 matching 7 bases. The germline CDR1 and CDR2 sequences are SQVTM and ANQGSEA. V lost 3 bases, J lost 7 bases, and 9 bases stayed unmatched. This CDR3 comprises 13 residues. The CDR3 nucleotides read TGCAGCGTTGACCGGGGGGAGAACGGGGAGCAGTACTTC. Translated, it gives CSVDRGENGEQYF.

The chain has TRBV18 and TRBJ2-5; the D is unclear. This CDR3 spans 13 amino acids. CDR1 KGHSH and CDR2 LQKENI come from the germline V gene. V was clipped by 1 base and J by 2 bases, with 5 bases between them. CDR3 loop: CASSPQVQETQYF. CDR3 coding DNA: TGTGCCAGCTCACCACAGGTGCAAGAGACCCAGTACTTC.

The chain is built from TRBV4-1 and TRBJ2-7, with 10 bases fitting TRBD2. This CDR3 contains 16 residues. CDR1 is MGHRA and CDR2 is YSYEKL in the germline V gene. The V and J ends lost 4 bases and 3 bases, in that order; junction bases with no gene match: 9. The DNA for the CDR3 is TGCGCCAGCAGCCCCAAAATCCTAGCGGGAGACTACGAGCAGTACTTC. Translation: CASSPKILAGDYEQYF.

This clone came up a few times. V gene TRBV19 combines with J gene TRBJ2-7; D is tentatively TRBD1 or TRBD2 (5 bases each). The CDR3 sequence is 14 residues long. Germline V lookup: CDR1 LNHDA, CDR2 SQIVND (reference sequence). V was clipped by 7 bases and J by 0 bases, with 13 bases between them. This chain's CDR3 is CASKGPVSSYEQYF. In DNA form, the CDR3 reads TGTGCCAGTAAGGGACCGGTAAGCTCCTACGAGCAGTACTTC.